This T cell receptor beta chain was identified during a study of T cells after yellow fever vaccination. Unmatched junction bases numbered 4, after V lost 5 bases and J lost 0 bases. Germline CDR1 SGHVS, CDR2 FQNEAQ. This CDR3 contains 16 residues. This clonotype was detected ten times or more. Production of TCR cDNA was by 5'RACE template switching, which also added a universal primer site and UMIs. TCRdb passed the 5' RACE reads through MiXCR, listing each CDR3 protein once. Among over 250,000 distinct CDR3 sequences, about 4% were seen once, and the ten largest hold 20% to 25%. V gene TRBV7-8 combines with J gene TRBJ2-1; 10 nucleotides line up with TRBD2. The specimen comprised PBMCs, sampled 5 days after the yellow fever booster vaccination. This TCR was recovered from a man between 18 and 35 years old who received the YFV17D yellow fever vaccine. The DNA for the CDR3 is TGTGCCAGCAGCCGGCTAGCGGGGGCCTCCTACAATGAGCAGTTCTTC. It yields the protein CASSRLAGASYNEQFF.